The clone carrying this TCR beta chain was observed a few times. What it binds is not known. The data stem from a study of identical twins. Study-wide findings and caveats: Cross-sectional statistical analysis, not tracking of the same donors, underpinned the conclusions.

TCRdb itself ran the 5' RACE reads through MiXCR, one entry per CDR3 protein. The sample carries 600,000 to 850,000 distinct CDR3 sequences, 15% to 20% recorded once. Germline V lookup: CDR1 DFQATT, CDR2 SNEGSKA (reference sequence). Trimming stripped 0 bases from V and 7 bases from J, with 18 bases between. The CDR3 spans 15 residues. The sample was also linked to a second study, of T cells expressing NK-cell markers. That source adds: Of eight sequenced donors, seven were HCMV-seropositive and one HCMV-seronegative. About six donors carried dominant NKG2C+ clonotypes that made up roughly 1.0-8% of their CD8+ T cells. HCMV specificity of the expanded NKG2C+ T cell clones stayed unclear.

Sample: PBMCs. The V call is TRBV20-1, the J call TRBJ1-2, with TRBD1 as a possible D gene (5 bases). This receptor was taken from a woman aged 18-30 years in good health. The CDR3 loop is CSAREPGRPSGGYTF. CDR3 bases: TGCAGTGCTAGAGAACCGGGACGGCCGTCGGGTGGCTACACCTTC.